The rows below give T cell receptor beta chains drawn from one sample of a study of blood T cells in healthy people across ages. TCRdb re-derived calls from the 5' RACE reads in MiXCR, one entry per CDR3 protein. The sample shows about 1.4 million distinct CDR3 sequences, roughly 64% of them seen only once. Source material: blood. The receptors originated from a man aged 18 to 29 in good health. Both conserved end residues are part of each CDR3. The D gene is left open where the match is weak. Not all rows give a size; the values are once, few, many and, for expanded clones, a class.

cdr3_aa: CASKTGVRGYEQYF
cdr3_nt: TGTGCCAGCAAAACTGGTGTCAGGGGATACGAGCAGTACTTC
j_call: TRBJ2-7
clone_size: NA
v_call: TRBV6-5
d_call: NA

cdr3_aa: CASSDLAGDTGELFF
cdr3_nt: TGTGCCAGCAGTGATCTGGCAGGGGACACCGGGGAGCTGTTTTTT
j_call: TRBJ2-2
clone_size: NA
v_call: TRBV25-1
d_call: NA

cdr3_aa: CSARAGTLPRTQYF
cdr3_nt: TGCAGTGCTAGGGCCGGTACTCTTCCCCGTACGCAGTATTTT
j_call: TRBJ2-3
clone_size: NA
v_call: TRBV20-1
d_call: NA

cdr3_aa: CASSQVYGSNYGYTF
cdr3_nt: TGTGCCAGCAGCCAAGTGTACGGGTCTAACTATGGCTACACCTTC
j_call: TRBJ1-2
clone_size: NA
v_call: TRBV4-1
d_call: NA

cdr3_aa: CASRSRGGSYEQYF
cdr3_nt: TGTGCCAGCAGATCCCGAGGGGGGTCCTACGAGCAGTACTTC
j_call: TRBJ2-7
clone_size: NA
v_call: TRBV7-8
d_call: NA

cdr3_aa: CASSTGDYSNQPQHF
cdr3_nt: TGTGCCAGCTCAACAGGAGATTATAGCAATCAGCCCCAGCATTTT
j_call: TRBJ1-5
clone_size: NA
v_call: TRBV25-1
d_call: NA

cdr3_aa: CSARVPGQGIYEQYF
cdr3_nt: TGCAGTGCTAGAGTTCCTGGACAGGGCATCTACGAGCAGTACTTC
j_call: TRBJ2-7
clone_size: once
v_call: TRBV20-1
d_call: TRBD1

cdr3_aa: CASSGLWEKYEQFF
cdr3_nt: TGTGCCAGCAGTGGCCTATGGGAGAAGTATGAGCAGTTCTTC
j_call: TRBJ2-1
clone_size: few
v_call: TRBV25-1
d_call: NA

cdr3_aa: CASSEGLVSNQPQHF
cdr3_nt: TGTGCCAGCAGCGAGGGCTTAGTTAGCAATCAGCCCCAGCATTTT
j_call: TRBJ1-5
clone_size: NA
v_call: TRBV2
d_call: NA

cdr3_aa: CASSALAGGNEQFF
cdr3_nt: TGTGCCAGCAGTGCACTAGCGGGGGGGAATGAGCAGTTCTTC
j_call: TRBJ2-1
clone_size: NA
v_call: TRBV6-1
d_call: TRBD2

cdr3_aa: CASSFGTEGYTF
cdr3_nt: TGTGCCAGCAGCTTTGGGACAGAGGGCTACACCTTC
j_call: TRBJ1-2
clone_size: few
v_call: TRBV5-6
d_call: TRBD1

cdr3_aa: CASSRTQGIAYEQYF
cdr3_nt: TGCGCCAGCAGCCGGACACAGGGGATAGCCTACGAGCAGTACTTC
j_call: TRBJ2-7
clone_size: few
v_call: TRBV4-1
d_call: TRBD1

cdr3_aa: CASSEEGSGTGSYGYTF
cdr3_nt: TGTGCCAGCAGCGAAGAAGGCTCCGGGACAGGGTCCTATGGCTACACCTTC
j_call: TRBJ1-2
clone_size: NA
v_call: TRBV3-1
d_call: TRBD1

cdr3_aa: CASSFSRAGAGMGEQYF
cdr3_nt: TGTGCCAGTAGCTTTTCAAGAGCGGGAGCGGGAATGGGCGAGCAGTACTTC
j_call: TRBJ2-7
clone_size: NA
v_call: TRBV11-2
d_call: TRBD2

cdr3_aa: CSATGLAGSPPTDTQYF
cdr3_nt: TGCAGCGCCACGGGACTAGCGGGAAGCCCCCCCACAGATACGCAGTATTTT
j_call: TRBJ2-3
clone_size: once
v_call: TRBV29-1
d_call: TRBD2

cdr3_aa: CASSLGVAVLGTDTQYF
cdr3_nt: TGTGCCAGCAGTCTCGGGGTTGCGGTTTTAGGTACAGATACGCAGTATTTT
j_call: TRBJ2-3
clone_size: NA
v_call: TRBV12-3/TRBV12-4
d_call: NA

cdr3_aa: CASRGLDRETQYF
cdr3_nt: TGTGCCAGCAGGGGGTTAGATCGAGAGACCCAGTACTTC
j_call: TRBJ2-5
clone_size: NA
v_call: TRBV27
d_call: NA

cdr3_aa: CASSSRTVLGVAGANVLTF
cdr3_nt: TGTGCCAGCAGTTCCAGGACAGTATTGGGGGTCGCTGGGGCCAACGTCCTGACTTTC
j_call: TRBJ2-6
clone_size: NA
v_call: TRBV12-3/TRBV12-4
d_call: NA

cdr3_aa: CASSSSGNRHEQFF
cdr3_nt: TGTGCCAGCAGCTCTTCAGGGAATCGGCATGAGCAGTTCTTC
j_call: TRBJ2-1
clone_size: NA
v_call: TRBV11-2
d_call: NA

cdr3_aa: CAARAGQGVGTDTQYF
cdr3_nt: TGTGCCGCTCGTGCCGGTCAGGGGGTCGGCACAGATACGCAGTATTTT
j_call: TRBJ2-3
clone_size: NA
v_call: TRBV2
d_call: TRBD1

cdr3_aa: CSVGGEQGAGNTIYF
cdr3_nt: TGCAGCGTTGGGGGGGAACAGGGAGCTGGAAACACCATATATTTT
j_call: TRBJ1-3
clone_size: NA
v_call: TRBV29-1
d_call: NA